This T cell receptor (beta chain) was captured in a study of control samples from healthy donors and cancer patients. This CDR3 is 12 amino acids long. Germline V CDR1 and CDR2: MNHEY, SVGAGI. Trimming pared 8 bases from V and 0 bases from J, leaving 7 bases between. The table came from immunoSEQ multiplex PCR; TCRdb's copy has only in-frame clones and leaves some out. The table shows fewer than 200,000 clones, with around 94% occurring only once. The TCR was taken from a man aged 30 to 45 in good health. Material: blood. This chain links TRBV6-5 with TRBJ2-5; D remains ambiguous. DNA of the CDR3: TGTGCCAGCGAATTATACCAAGAGACCCAGTACTTC. Its translation: CASELYQETQYF.